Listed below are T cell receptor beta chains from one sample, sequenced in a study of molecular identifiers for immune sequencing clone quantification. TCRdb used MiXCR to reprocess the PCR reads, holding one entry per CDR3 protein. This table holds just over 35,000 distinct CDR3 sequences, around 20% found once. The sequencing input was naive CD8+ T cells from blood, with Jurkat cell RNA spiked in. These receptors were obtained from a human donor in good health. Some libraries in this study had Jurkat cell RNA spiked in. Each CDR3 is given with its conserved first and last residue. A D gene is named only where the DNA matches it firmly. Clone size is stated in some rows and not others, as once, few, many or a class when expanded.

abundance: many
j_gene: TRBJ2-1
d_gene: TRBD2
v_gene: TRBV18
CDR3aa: CASSPWTSASKGLVYDEQFF
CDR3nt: TGTGCCAGCTCACCATGGACTAGCGCGTCAAAGGGGTTGGTATACGATGAGCAGTTCTTC

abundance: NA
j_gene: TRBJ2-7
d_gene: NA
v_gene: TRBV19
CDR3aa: CASSWGYLSYEQYF
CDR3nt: TGTGCCAGTAGTTGGGGCTACCTCTCCTACGAGCAGTACTTC

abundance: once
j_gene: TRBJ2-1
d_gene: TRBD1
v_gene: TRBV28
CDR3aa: CASSLAGGGEQFF
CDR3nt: TGTGCCAGCAGTTTGGCAGGGGGTGGTGAGCAGTTCTTC

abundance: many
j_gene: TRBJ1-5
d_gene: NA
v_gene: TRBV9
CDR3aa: CASSPTGGQPQHF
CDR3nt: TGTGCCAGCAGCCCAACGGGCGGTCAGCCCCAGCATTTT

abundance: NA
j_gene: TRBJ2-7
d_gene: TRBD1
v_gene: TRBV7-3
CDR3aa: CASSLGQGHEQYF
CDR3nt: TGTGCCAGCAGCTTAGGACAGGGCCACGAGCAGTACTTC

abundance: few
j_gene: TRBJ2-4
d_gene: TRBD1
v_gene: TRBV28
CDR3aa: CASSITGGFNIQYF
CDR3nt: TGTGCCAGCAGTATTACAGGGGGCTTTAACATTCAGTACTTC

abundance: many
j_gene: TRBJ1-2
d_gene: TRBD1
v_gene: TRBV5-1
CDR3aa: CASSVQLPPTGLAGYTF
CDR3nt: TGCGCCAGCAGCGTCCAACTGCCCCCGACAGGGCTGGCTGGCTACACCTTC

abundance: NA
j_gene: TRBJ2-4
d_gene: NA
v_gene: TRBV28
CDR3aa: CASTPSVKNIQYF
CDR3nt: TGTGCCAGCACCCCGTCTGTCAAAAACATTCAGTACTTC

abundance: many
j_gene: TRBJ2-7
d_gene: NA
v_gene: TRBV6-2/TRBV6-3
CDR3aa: CASSLAGWDYEQYF
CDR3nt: TGTGCCAGCAGTTTGGCAGGGTGGGACTACGAGCAGTACTTC

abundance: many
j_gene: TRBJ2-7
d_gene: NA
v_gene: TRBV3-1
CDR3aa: CASSQDTFFLPQRSYEQYF
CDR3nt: TGTGCCAGCAGCCAAGATACGTTTTTTCTCCCCCAGCGATCCTACGAGCAGTACTTC

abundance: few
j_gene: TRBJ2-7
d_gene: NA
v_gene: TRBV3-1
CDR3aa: CASSYHEGREQYF
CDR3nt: TGTGCCAGCAGCTATCATGAGGGACGCGAGCAGTACTTC

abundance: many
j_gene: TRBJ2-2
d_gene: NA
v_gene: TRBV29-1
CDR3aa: CSVEVGKLAQGGELFF
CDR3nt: TGCAGCGTTGAAGTTGGAAAACTCGCCCAGGGCGGGGAGCTGTTTTTT

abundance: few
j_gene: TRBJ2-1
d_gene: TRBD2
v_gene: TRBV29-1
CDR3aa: CSVGLAGGHGDEQFF
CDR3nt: TGCAGCGTGGGACTAGCGGGAGGTCATGGGGATGAGCAGTTCTTC

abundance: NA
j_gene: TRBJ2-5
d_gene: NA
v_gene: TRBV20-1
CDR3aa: CSAFDTGGTQYF
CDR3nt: TGCAGTGCTTTTGACACCGGGGGGACCCAGTACTTC

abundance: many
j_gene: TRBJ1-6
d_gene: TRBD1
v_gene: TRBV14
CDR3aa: CASSRTGDDSPLHF
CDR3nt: TGTGCCAGCAGCAGGACAGGGGATGATTCACCCCTCCACTTT

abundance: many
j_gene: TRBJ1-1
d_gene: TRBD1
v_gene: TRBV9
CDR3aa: CASSVRQGPNTEAFF
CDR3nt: TGTGCCAGCAGCGTCCGACAGGGCCCAAACACTGAAGCTTTCTTT

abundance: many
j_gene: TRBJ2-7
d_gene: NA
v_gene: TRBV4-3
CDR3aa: CASSQVLGDAYEQYF
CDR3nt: TGCGCCAGCAGCCAAGTACTAGGGGATGCCTACGAGCAGTACTTC

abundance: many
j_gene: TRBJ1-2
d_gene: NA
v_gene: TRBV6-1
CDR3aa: CASRGGADGYTF
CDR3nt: TGTGCCAGCAGGGGGGGGGCGGATGGCTACACCTTC

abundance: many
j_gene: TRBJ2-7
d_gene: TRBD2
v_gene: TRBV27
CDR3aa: CASSLLLAATYEQYF
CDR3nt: TGTGCCAGCAGTTTGTTACTAGCGGCAACCTACGAGCAGTACTTC

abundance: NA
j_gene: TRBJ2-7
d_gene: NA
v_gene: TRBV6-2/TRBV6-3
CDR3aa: CASSFGRHEQYF
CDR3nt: TGTGCCAGCAGTTTCGGACGGCACGAGCAGTACTTC

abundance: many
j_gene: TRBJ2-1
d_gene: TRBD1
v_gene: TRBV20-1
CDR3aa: CSATRDRDNEQFF
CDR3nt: TGCAGTGCTACAAGAGACAGGGACAATGAGCAGTTCTTC

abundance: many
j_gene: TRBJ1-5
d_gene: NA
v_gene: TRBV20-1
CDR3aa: CSASLGSWQPQHF
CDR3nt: TGCAGTGCTAGCCTGGGTTCCTGGCAGCCCCAGCATTTT

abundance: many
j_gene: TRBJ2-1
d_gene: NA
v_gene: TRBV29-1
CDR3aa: CSVEGWDRFEQFF
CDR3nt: TGCAGCGTTGAAGGGTGGGATAGGTTTGAGCAGTTCTTC

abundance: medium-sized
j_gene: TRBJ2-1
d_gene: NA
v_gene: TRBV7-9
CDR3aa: CASSHPGMVRVHEQFF
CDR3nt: TGTGCCAGCAGCCACCCCGGGATGGTGCGGGTACATGAGCAGTTCTTC

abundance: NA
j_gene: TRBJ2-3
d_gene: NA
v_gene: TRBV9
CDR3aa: CASSVGDSPDTQYF
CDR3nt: TGTGCCAGCAGCGTAGGGGACTCTCCAGATACGCAGTATTTT

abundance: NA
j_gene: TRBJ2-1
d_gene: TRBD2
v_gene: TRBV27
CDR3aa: CASSPWTSGSYEQFF
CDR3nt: TGTGCCAGCAGTCCCTGGACTAGCGGGAGCTATGAGCAGTTCTTC

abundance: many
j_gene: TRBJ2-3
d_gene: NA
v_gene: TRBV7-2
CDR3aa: CASSLGALTTDTQYF
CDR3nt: TGTGCCAGCAGCTTAGGGGCCTTAACCACAGATACGCAGTATTTT

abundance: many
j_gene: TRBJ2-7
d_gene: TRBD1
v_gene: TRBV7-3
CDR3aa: CASGPGTGAYEQYF
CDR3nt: TGTGCCAGCGGCCCCGGGACAGGGGCCTACGAGCAGTACTTC

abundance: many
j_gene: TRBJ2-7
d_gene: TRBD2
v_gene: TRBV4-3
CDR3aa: CASSQDRLAVGYEQYF
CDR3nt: TGCGCCAGCAGCCAAGATCGACTAGCAGTGGGCTACGAGCAGTACTTC

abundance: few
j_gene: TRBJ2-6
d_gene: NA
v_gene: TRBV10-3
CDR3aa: CAISESLTGGFLLPPLTF
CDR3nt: TGTGCCATCAGTGAGTCGCTGACAGGAGGGTTCCTCCTACCCCCCCTGACTTTC

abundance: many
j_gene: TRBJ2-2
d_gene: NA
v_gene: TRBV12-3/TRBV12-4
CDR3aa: CASSSSGGPTGELFF
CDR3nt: TGTGCCAGCAGTTCGTCCGGGGGCCCCACCGGGGAGCTGTTTTTT

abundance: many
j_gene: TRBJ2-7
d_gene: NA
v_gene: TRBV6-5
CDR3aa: CATTGLGPTYEQYF
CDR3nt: TGTGCCACCACTGGGCTTGGACCTACCTACGAGCAGTACTTC

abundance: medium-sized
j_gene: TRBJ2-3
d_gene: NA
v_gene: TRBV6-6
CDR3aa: CASSYSEKLGYTDTQYF
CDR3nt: TGTGCCAGCAGTTACTCCGAGAAGCTAGGGTACACAGATACGCAGTATTTT

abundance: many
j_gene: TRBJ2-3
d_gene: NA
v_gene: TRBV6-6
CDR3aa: CASRETGAPSGSTDTQYF
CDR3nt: TGTGCCAGCAGGGAGACAGGGGCCCCTAGCGGCAGCACAGATACGCAGTATTTT

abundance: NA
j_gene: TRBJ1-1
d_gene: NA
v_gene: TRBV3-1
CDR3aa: CASSQDWGREAFF
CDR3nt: TGTGCCAGCAGCCAAGACTGGGGGCGTGAAGCTTTCTTT

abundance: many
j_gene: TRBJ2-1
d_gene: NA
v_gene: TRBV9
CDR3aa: CASSFTPGLTYNEQFF
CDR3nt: TGTGCCAGCAGTTTTACACCGGGACTCACGTACAATGAGCAGTTCTTC

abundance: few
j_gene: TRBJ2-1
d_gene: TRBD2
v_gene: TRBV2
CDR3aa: CASLRLAGGDNEQFF
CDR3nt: TGTGCCAGCTTAAGACTAGCGGGAGGGGACAATGAGCAGTTCTTC

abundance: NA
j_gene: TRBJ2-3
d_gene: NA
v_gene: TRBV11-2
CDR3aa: CASSLLRGIGDHGTDTQYF
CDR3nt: TGTGCCAGCAGCTTATTGCGGGGAATTGGCGACCACGGCACAGATACGCAGTATTTT

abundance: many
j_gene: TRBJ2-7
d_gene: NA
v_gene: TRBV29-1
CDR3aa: CSVGGDSYEQYF
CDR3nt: TGCAGCGTTGGAGGGGACTCCTACGAGCAGTACTTC

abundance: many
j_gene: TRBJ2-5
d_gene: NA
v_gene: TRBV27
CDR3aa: CASSERTDQETQYF
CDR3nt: TGTGCCAGCAGTGAGCGGACAGATCAAGAGACCCAGTACTTC

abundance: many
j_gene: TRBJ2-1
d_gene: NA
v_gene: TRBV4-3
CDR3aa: CASSQAPAATSYNEQFF
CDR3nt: TGCGCCAGCAGCCAAGCGCCAGCAGCCACCTCCTACAATGAGCAGTTCTTC